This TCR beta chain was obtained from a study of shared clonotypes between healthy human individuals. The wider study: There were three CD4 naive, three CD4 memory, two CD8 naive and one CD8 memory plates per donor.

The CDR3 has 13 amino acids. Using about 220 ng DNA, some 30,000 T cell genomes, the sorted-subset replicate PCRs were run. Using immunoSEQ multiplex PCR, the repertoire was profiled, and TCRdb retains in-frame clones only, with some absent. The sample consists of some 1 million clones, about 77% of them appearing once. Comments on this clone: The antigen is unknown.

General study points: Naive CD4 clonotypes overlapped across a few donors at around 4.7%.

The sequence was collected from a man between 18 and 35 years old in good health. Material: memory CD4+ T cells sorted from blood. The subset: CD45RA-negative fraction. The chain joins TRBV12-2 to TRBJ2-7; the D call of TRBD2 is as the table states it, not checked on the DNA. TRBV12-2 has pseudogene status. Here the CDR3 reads CASDLEGPYEQYF. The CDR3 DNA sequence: TGTGCAAGTGATTTGGAGGGTCCCTACGAGCAGTACTTC.